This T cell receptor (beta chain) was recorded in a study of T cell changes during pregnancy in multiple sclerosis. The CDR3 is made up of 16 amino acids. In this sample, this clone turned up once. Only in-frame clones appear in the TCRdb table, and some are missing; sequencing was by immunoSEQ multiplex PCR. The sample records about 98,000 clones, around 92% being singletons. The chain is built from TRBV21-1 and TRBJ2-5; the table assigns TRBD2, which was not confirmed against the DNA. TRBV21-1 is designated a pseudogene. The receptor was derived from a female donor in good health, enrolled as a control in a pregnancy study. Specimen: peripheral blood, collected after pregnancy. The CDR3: CASSKTPSGGEETQYF. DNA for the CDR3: TGTGCCAGCAGCAAAACCCCAAGCGGGGGGGAAGAGACCCAGTACTTC.